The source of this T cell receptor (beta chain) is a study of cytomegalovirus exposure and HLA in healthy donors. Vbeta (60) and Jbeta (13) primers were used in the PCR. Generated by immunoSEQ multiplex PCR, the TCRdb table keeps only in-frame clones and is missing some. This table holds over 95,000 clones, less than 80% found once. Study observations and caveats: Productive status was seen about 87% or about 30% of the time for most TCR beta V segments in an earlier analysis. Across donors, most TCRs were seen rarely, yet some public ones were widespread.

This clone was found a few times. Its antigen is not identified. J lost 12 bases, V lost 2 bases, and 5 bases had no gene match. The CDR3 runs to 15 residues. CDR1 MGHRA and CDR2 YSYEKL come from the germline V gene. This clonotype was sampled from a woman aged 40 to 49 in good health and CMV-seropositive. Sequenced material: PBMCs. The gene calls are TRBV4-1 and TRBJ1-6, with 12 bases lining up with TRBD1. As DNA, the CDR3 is TGCGCCAGCAGCCAACTCGGGACAGGGGGCGAACCCCTCCACTTT. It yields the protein CASSQLGTGGEPLHF.